This entry features one T cell receptor beta chain sequence. What it recognizes is unknown. The DNA ends 3 residues before the CDR3 does, and the rest of the CDR3 is filled in from the germline J gene. All participants had a single incident cervical HPV16 infection, and prevalent HPV16 infections were excluded. This sample was taken from a study of T cells in women clearing cervical HPV infection. Overall study context: Cases were women with histologically confirmed HPV16-related CIN3 or worse, including 2 invasive cancers. Case blood was drawn a median approximately 21 weeks after lesion detection.

Measured with immunoSEQ multiplex PCR; TCRdb has only the in-frame clones, and not every one. Across 30,000 to 40,000 clones, the top ten clones capture about 7.7% of the sample. General study results and limits: CIN3+ cases had significantly higher TCR richness than controls; evenness did not differ.

The CDR3 is made up of 14 amino acids. V lost 4 bases, J lost 3 bases, and 6 bases stayed unmatched. The germline V gene encodes CDR1 DFQATT and CDR2 SNEGSKA (reference sequence). This sequence originates from a woman between 18 and 75 years old with a cervical HPV16 infection that either progressed to CIN3+ or cleared (not recorded which). This chain links TRBV20-1 with TRBJ2-3; 8 positions agree with TRBD1. Specimen: blood buffy coat. The CDR3 spells CSAMRTGFTDTQYF. The part of the CDR3 DNA that was read is TGCAGTGCTATGCGGACAGGGTTTACAGATACG.